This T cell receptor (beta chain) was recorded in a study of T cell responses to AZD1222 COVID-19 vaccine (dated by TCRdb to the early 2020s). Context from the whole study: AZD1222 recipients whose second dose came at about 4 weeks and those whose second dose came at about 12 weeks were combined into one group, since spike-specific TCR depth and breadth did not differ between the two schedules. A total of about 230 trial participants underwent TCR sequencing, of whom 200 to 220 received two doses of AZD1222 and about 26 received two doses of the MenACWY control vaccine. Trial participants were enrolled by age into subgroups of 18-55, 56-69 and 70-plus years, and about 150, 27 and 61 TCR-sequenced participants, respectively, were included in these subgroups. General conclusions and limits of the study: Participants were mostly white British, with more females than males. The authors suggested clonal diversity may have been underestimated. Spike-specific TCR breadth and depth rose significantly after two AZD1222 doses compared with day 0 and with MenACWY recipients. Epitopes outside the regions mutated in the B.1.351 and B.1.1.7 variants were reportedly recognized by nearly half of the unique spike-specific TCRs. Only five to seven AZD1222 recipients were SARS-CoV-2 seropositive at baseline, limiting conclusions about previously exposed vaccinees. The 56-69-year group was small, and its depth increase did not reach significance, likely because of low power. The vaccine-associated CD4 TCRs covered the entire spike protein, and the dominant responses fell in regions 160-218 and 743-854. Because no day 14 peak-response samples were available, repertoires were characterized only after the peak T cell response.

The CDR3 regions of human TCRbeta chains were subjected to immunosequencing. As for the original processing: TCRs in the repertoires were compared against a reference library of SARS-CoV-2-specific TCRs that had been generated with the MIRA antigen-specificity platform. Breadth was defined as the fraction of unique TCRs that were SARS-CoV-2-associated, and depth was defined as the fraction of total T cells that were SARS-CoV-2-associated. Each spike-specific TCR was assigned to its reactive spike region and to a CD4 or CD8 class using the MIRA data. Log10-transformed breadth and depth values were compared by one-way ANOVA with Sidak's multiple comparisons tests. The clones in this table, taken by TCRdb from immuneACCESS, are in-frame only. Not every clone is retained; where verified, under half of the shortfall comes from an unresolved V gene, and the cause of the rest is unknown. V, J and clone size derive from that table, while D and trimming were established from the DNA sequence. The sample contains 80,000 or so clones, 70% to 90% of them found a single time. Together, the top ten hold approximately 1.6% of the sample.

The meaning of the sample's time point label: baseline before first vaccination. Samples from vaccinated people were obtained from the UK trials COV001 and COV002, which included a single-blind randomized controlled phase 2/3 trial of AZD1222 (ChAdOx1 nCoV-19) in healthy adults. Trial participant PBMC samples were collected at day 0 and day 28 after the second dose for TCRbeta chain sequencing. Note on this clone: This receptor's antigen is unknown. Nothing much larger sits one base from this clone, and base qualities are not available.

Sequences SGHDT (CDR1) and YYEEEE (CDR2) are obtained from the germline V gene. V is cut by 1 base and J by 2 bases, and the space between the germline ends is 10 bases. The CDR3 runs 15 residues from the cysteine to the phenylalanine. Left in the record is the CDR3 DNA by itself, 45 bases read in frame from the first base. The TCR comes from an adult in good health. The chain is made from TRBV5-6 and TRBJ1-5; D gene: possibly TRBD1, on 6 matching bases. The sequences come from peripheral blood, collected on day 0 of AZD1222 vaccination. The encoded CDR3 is CASSLKGGGNQPQHF. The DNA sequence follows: TGTGCCAGCAGCTTGAAGGGGGGAGGCAATCAGCCCCAGCATTTT.